This T cell receptor beta chain is from a study of blood T cells in healthy people across ages. Next came a second PCR, run for about 6 to 11 cycles, which used a sample-barcoded 5' primer along with a J-beta primer mix. TCRdb recomputed calls from the 5' RACE reads with MiXCR, one row per CDR3 protein. The table has over 1,500,000 distinct CDR3 sequences, around half seen once. There are a few counts of this clonotype. The receptor was isolated from a woman aged 40 to 55 in good health. The specimen was blood.

CDR3 region: CSARDEGGVYNEQFF. CDR3 nucleotides: TGCAGTGCTAGAGATGAGGGGGGGGTGTACAATGAGCAGTTCTTC. This chain joins TRBV20-1 and TRBJ2-1; maybe TRBD2 (7 bases). The CDR3 loop spans 15 amino acids. V lost 0 bases to trimming and J lost 4 bases, with 13 bases between them. The germline V gene has CDR1 DFQATT and CDR2 SNEGSKA (reference sequence).